This record looks at one T cell receptor beta chain sequence and its context. The entry originates in a study of blood T cell repertoires in COVID-19. Overall study: PBMCs, B-cell-depleted T cells, or T cells provided the cDNA or gDNA that made up the material.

Repertoires were generated with immunoSEQ multiplex PCR, while TCRdb's copy carries only in-frame clones and drops some. This sample yields 200,000 to 300,000 clones, of which 84% are seen a single time; more than 1.5% belongs to the top ten. CDR1 MNHEY and CDR2 SMNVEV come from the germline V gene (reference sequence). The V segment lost 5 bases and the J segment 8 bases; nucleotides outside the gene matches: 10. The CDR3 runs to 14 residues. This clonotype originated in a woman aged 40 to 55 who had recovered from COVID-19. This chain connects TRBV27 to TRBJ1-2; TRBD1 agrees at 8 bases. The sequencing sample was made of peripheral blood. The CDR3 DNA is TGTGCCAGCAGTCCTTTCGACAGGGGAGGGGGCTACACCTTC. Protein product: CASSPFDRGGGYTF.